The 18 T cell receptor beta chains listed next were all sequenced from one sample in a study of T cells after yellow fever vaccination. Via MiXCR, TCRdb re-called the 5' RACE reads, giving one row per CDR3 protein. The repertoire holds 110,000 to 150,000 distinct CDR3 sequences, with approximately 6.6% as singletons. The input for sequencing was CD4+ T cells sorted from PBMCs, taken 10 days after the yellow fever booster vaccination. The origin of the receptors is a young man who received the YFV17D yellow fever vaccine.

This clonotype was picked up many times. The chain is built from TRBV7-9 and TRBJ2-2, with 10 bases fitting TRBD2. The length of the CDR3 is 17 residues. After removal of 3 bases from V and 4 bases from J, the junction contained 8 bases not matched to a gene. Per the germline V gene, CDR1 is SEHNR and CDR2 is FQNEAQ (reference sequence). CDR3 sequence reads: CASSLPRTSGPTGELFF. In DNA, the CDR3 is TGTGCCAGCAGCTTGCCTCGGACTAGCGGACCCACCGGGGAGCTGTTTTTT. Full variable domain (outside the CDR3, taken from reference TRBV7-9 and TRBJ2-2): DTGVSQNPRHKITKRGQNVTFRCDPISEHNRLYWYRQTLGQGPEFLTYFQNEAQLEKSRLLSDRFSAERPKGSFSTLEIQRTEQGDSAMYLCASSLPRTSGPTGELFFGEGSRLTVL.

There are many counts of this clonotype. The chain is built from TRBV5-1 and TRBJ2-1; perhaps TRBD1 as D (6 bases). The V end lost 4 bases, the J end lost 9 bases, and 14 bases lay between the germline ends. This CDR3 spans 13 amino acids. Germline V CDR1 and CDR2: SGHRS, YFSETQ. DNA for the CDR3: TGCGCCAGCAGCGACCTACAGGGCGCTGAGCAGTTCTTC. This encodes CASSDLQGAEQFF.

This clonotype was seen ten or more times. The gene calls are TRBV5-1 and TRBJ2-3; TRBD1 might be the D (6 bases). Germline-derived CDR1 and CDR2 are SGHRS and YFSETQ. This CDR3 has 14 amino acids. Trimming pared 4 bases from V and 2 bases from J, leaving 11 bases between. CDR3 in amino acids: CASSPYRVTDTQYF. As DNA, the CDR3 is TGCGCCAGCAGCCCTTACAGGGTCACAGATACGCAGTATTTT.

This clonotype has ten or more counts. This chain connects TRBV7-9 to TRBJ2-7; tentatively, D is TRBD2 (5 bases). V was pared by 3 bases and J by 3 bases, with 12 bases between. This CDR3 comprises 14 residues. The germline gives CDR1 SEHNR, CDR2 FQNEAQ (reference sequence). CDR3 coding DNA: TGTGCCAGCAGCTTCTCGGGGAGAAACTACGAGCAGTACTTC. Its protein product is CASSFSGRNYEQYF.

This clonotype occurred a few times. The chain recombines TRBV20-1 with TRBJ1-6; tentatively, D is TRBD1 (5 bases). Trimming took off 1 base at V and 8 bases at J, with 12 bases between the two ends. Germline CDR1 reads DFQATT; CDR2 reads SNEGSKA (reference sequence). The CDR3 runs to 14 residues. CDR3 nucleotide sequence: TGCAGTGCTAGAGGAGGCAGGGTTGATTCACCCCTCCACTTT. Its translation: CSARGGRVDSPLHF.

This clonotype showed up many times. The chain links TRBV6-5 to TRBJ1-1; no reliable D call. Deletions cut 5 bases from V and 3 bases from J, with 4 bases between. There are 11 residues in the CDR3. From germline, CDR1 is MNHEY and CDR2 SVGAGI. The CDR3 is CASSTYTEAFF. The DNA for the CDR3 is TGTGCCAGCAGTACTTACACTGAAGCTTTCTTT.

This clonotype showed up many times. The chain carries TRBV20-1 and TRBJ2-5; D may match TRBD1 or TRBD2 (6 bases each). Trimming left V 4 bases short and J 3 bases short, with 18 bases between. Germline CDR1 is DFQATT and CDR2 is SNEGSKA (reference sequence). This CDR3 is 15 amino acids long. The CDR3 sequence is CSAKRGTTSEETQYF. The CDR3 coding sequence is TGCAGTGCTAAACGCGGGACAACGTCCGAAGAGACCCAGTACTTC.

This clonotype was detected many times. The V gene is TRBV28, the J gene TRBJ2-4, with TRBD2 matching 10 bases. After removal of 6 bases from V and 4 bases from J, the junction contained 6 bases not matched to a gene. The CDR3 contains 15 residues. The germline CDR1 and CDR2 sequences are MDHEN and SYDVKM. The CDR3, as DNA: TGTGCCAGCAGCCAATGGACTAGCGGTAAAAACATTCAGTACTTC. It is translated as CASSQWTSGKNIQYF. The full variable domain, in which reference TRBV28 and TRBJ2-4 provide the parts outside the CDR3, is DVKVTQSSRYLVKRTGEKVFLECVQDMDHENMFWYRQDPGLGLRLIYFSYDVKMKEKGDIPEGYSVSREKKERFSLILESASTNQTSMYLCASSQWTSGKNIQYFGAGTRLSVL.

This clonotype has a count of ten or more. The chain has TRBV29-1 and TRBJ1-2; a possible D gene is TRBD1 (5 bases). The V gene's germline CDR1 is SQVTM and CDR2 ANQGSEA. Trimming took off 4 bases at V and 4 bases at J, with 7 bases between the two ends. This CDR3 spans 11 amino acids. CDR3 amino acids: CSVGQPYGYTF. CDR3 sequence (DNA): TGCAGCGTTGGACAGCCCTATGGCTACACCTTC.

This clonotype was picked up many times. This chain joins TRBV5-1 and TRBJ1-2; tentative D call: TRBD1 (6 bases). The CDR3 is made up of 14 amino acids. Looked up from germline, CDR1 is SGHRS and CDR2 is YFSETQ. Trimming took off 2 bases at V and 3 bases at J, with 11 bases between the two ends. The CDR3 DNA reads TGCGCCAGCAGCTTAGGGGGGTCGGACTATGGCTACACCTTC. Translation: CASSLGGSDYGYTF.

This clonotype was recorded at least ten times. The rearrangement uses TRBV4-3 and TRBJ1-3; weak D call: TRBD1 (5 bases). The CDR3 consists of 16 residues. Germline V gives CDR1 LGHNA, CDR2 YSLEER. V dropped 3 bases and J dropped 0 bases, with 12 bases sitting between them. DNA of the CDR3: TGCGCCAGCAGCCACACACAGGAACTCTCTGGAAACACCATATATTTT. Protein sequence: CASSHTQELSGNTIYF.

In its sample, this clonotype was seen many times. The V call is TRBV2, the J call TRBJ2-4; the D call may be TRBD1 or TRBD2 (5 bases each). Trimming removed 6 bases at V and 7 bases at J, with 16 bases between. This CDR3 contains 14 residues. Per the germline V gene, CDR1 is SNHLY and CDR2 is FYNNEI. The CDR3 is CASRRVSGTNIQYF. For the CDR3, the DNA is TGTGCCAGCAGGAGGGTCTCGGGGACGAACATTCAGTACTTC.

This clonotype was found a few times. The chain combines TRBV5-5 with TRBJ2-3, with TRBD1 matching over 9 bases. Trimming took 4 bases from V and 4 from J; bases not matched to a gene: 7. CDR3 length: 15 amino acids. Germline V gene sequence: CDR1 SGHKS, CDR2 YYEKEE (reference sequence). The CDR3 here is CASSGSGTGPDTQYF. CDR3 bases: TGTGCCAGCAGCGGATCCGGGACAGGGCCAGATACGCAGTATTTT.

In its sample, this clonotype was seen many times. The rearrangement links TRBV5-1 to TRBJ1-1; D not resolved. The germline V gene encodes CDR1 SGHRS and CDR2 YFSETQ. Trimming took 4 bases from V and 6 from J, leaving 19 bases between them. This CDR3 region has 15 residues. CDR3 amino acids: CASSLSQATRAEAFF. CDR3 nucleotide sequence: TGCGCCAGCAGCCTTTCCCAGGCGACGAGGGCTGAAGCTTTCTTT. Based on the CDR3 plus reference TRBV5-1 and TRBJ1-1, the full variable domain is KAGVTQTPRYLIKTRGQQVTLSCSPISGHRSVSWYQQTPGQGLQFLFEYFSETQRNKGNFPGRFSGRQFSNSRSEMNVSTLELGDSALYLCASSLSQATRAEAFFGQGTRLTVV.

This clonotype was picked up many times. For the CDR3, the DNA is TGCAGTGCCCCAAGCGGCGATACGCAGTATTTT. As protein: CSAPSGDTQYF. The rearrangement links TRBV20-1 to TRBJ2-3, with D possibly TRBD2 on 5 matching bases. CDR3 length equals 11 residues. V lost 6 bases and J lost 6, with 10 bases in between. CDR1 DFQATT and CDR2 SNEGSKA come from the germline V gene (reference sequence).

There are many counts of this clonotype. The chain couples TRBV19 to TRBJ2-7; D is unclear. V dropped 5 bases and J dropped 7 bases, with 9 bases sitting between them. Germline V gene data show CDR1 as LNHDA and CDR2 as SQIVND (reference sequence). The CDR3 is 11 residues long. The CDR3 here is CASSSLGEQYF. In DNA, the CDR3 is TGTGCCAGTAGTTCGCTAGGTGAGCAGTACTTC.

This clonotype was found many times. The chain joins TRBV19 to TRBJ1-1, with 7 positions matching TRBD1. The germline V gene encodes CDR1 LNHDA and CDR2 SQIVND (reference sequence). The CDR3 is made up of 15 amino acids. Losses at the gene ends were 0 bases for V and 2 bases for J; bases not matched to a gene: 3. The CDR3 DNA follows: TGTGCCAGTAGTATAGAGGGACAGTTCAACACTGAAGCTTTCTTT. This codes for CASSIEGQFNTEAFF. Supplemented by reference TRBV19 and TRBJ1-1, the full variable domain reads DGGITQSPKYLFRKEGQNVTLSCEQNLNHDAMYWYRQDPGQGLRLIYYSQIVNDFQKGDIAEGYSVSREKKESFPLTVTSAQKNPTAFYLCASSIEGQFNTEAFFGQGTRLTVV.

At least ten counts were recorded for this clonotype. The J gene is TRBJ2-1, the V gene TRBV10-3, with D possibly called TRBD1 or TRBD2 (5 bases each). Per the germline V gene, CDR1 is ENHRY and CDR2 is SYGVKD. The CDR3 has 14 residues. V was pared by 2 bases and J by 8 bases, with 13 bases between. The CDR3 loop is CAISEGGSLDEQFF. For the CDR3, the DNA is TGTGCCATCAGTGAGGGGGGTAGTCTCGATGAGCAGTTCTTC.